This TCR beta chain was profiled in a study of identical twins. Findings and limits, study-wide: Cross-sectional statistics, not tracking of the same donors, supported the conclusions.

This CDR3 contains 13 residues. CDR1 and CDR2 from the germline V gene are DFQATT and SNEGSKA (reference sequence). This clonotype has a handful of counts. Antigen specificity is unknown. An end of the junction differs from the germline gene, which may be a read error. MiXCR, applied by TCRdb to the 5' RACE reads, yields one record per CDR3 protein. In the table there are hundreds of thousands of distinct CDR3 sequences, around a tenth of which are singletons. The source material was memory (CD45RO+) T cells sorted from blood. This TCR derives from a woman aged 18-35 years in good health. This chain connects TRBV20-1 to TRBJ2-7, with D maybe TRBD2 (7 bases). CDR3 DNA sequence: TGCAGTGCAAGAGGGGGGGGCTTCTACGAGCAGTACTTC. Protein product: CSARGGGFYEQYF.